Each of the 25 T cell receptor beta chains below was sequenced from the same sample in a study of cytomegalovirus exposure and HLA in healthy donors. Primers for the PCR totalled 60 Vbeta and 13 Jbeta. Sequencing was performed with immunoSEQ multiplex PCR; in TCRdb, only in-frame clones are kept and a portion is missing. The table shows approximately 140,000 clones, with approximately 86% occurring only once. Sequenced input: PBMCs. These receptor sequences come from a woman between 40 and 50 years old in good health and CMV-seronegative.

The V call is TRBV5-1, the J call TRBJ2-2, with D possibly matching TRBD1 (7 bases). Germline CDR1 and CDR2: SGHRS and YFSETQ. The germline V and J ends were trimmed by 2 bases and 2 bases, with 13 bases remaining between them. The CDR3 runs to 16 residues. DNA for the CDR3: TGCGCCAGCAGCTTTGGCGGGACAGCTAACACCGGGGAGCTGTTTTTT. Protein sequence: CASSFGGTANTGELFF. Complete variable domain (other parts from reference TRBV5-1 and TRBJ2-2): KAGVTQTPRYLIKTRGQQVTLSCSPISGHRSVSWYQQTPGQGLQFLFEYFSETQRNKGNFPGRFSGRQFSNSRSEMNVSTLELGDSALYLCASSFGGTANTGELFFGEGSRLTVL.

The J gene is TRBJ1-1, the V gene TRBV11-3; D might be TRBD1 (6 bases). The CDR3 sequence is 16 residues long. The V gene's germline CDR1 is SGHNT and CDR2 YENEEA. Trimming stripped 3 bases from V and 0 bases from J, with 14 bases between. The CDR3 sequence is CASSFGDIHMNTEAFF. The DNA for the CDR3 is TGTGCCAGCAGCTTTGGGGACATCCACATGAACACTGAAGCTTTCTTT.

This clone is a singleton in its sample. CDR3 nucleotide sequence: TGCGCCAGCAGCCTAGCGGGGAGCTACGAGCAGTACTTC. Amino acid sequence: CASSLAGSYEQYF. The rearrangement uses TRBV4-1 and TRBJ2-5; 8 bases are shared with TRBD2. The J call is doubtful: the DNA matches TRBJ2-7 better. CDR1 is MGHRA, CDR2 YSYEKL, per germline. This CDR3 spans 13 amino acids.

The rearrangement joins TRBV6-5 to TRBJ2-7; 11 bases line up with TRBD2. The germline gives CDR1 MNHEY, CDR2 SVGAGI. The V segment lost 3 bases and the J segment 6 bases; nucleotides outside the gene matches: 7. CDR3 length: 15 residues. CDR3 DNA: TGTGCCAGCAGTTATATAGCGGGAGGGCCGTCCGAGCAGTACTTC. Its translation: CASSYIAGGPSEQYF.

This sequence joins TRBV6-6 and TRBJ2-7; possibly TRBD2 for D (5 bases). This CDR3 contains 15 residues. Germline lookup yields CDR1 MNHNY and CDR2 SVGAGI (reference sequence). V was clipped by 0 bases and J by 4 bases, with 13 bases between them. For the CDR3, the DNA is TGTGCCAGCAGTTACTCGACCCCTAGCTTATACGAGCAGTACTTC. Amino acids: CASSYSTPSLYEQYF.

The rearrangement links TRBV11-2 to TRBJ1-2; maybe TRBD1 (5 bases). The germline gives CDR1 SGHAT, CDR2 FQNNGV. V gave up 1 base and J gave up 5 bases, with 8 bases separating them. The CDR3 is 13 residues long. CDR3 DNA: TGTGCCAGCAGCTTAGGTGGGGCGTATGGCTACACCTTC. Its translation is CASSLGGAYGYTF. The full variable domain, completed using reference TRBV11-2 and TRBJ1-2, is EAGVAQSPRYKIIEKRQSVAFWCNPISGHATLYWYQQILGQGPKLLIQFQNNGVVDDSQLPKDRFSAERLKGVDSTLKIQPAKLEDSAVYLCASSLGGAYGYTFGSGTRLTVV.

This clone was found a few times. The chain uses TRBV5-4 and TRBJ2-3; D perhaps matches TRBD2 (5 bases). CDR1 is SGHNT, CDR2 YYREEE, per germline (reference sequence). V lost 2 bases to trimming and J lost 4 bases, with 11 bases between them. CDR3 size: 14 residues. The CDR3 protein is CASSFRLAADTQYF. DNA of the CDR3: TGTGCCAGCAGCTTCCGGCTAGCTGCAGATACGCAGTATTTT.

V is TRBV5-1 and J is TRBJ2-2, with 12 positions matching TRBD2. The ends lost 2 bases at V and 3 bases at J; junction bases unmatched: 2. Germline V gives CDR1 SGHRS, CDR2 YFSETQ. CDR3 length equals 16 residues. CDR3 residues: CASSLRLAGDTGELFF. CDR3 nucleotides: TGCGCCAGCAGCTTAAGACTAGCGGGAGACACCGGGGAGCTGTTTTTT.

The rearrangement links TRBV7-6 to TRBJ2-5; TRBD2 is a possible D gene (5 bases). V lost 1 base, J lost 4 bases, and 10 bases lay in between. Germline assignment: CDR1 SGHVS and CDR2 FNYEAQ. This CDR3 is 14 amino acids long. The CDR3 spells CASSLVPGGETQYF. CDR3 bases: TGTGCCAGCAGCTTAGTTCCTGGAGGAGAGACCCAGTACTTC.

The chain links TRBV6-4 to TRBJ2-1, with 8 bases fitting TRBD2. CDR3 length: 19 residues. Germline V gene data show CDR1 as MRHNA and CDR2 as SNTAGT. The J segment lost 0 bases and the V segment lost 6 bases, leaving 16 bases of the junction unmatched. As DNA, the CDR3 is TGTGCCAGCAGGGAGCGGGAGCGGATATCTGGGAGCTCCTACAATGAGCAGTTCTTC. This codes for CASRERERISGSSYNEQFF.

The chain employs TRBV2 and TRBJ2-7; TRBD1 matches 7 bases. The germline CDR1 and CDR2 sequences are SNHLY and FYNNEI. The CDR3 is 14 amino acids. With 4 bases clipped from V and 4 bases from J, the junction kept 7 bases outside the gene matches. The CDR3 reads CASSVQGQIYEQYF. The CDR3 nucleotides are TGTGCCAGCAGTGTTCAGGGACAGATATACGAGCAGTACTTC.

This chain connects TRBV6-1 to TRBJ2-2; D possibly corresponds to TRBD1 (6 bases). The CDR3 sequence is 13 residues long. Germline loops: CDR1 MNHNS, CDR2 SASEGT. The V gene lost 6 bases and the J gene lost 6 bases, with 11 bases spanning the gap. The CDR3: CASRTTGPGELFF. In nucleotides, the CDR3 is TGTGCCAGCAGGACTACAGGGCCCGGGGAGCTGTTTTTT.

The chain combines TRBV10-1 with TRBJ2-5; 8 nucleotides agree with TRBD1. The V segment lost 5 bases and the J segment 5 bases; nucleotides outside the gene matches: 7. The CDR3 is 14 residues long. Germline loops: CDR1 WNHNN, CDR2 SYGVQD (reference sequence). DNA for the CDR3: TGCGCCAGCAGTCCGGACAGGGAATGGGAGACCCAGTACTTC. This encodes CASSPDREWETQYF.

This clone was found once. The CDR3 DNA sequence: TGCGCCAGCAGCTTGTCAGGACAGGGAGATGAAAAACTGTTTTTT. As protein: CASSLSGQGDEKLFF. The V and J genes are TRBV5-1 and TRBJ1-4; 8 bases map to TRBD1. Germline-derived CDR1 and CDR2 are SGHRS and YFSETQ. The CDR3 has 15 amino acids. The J segment lost 6 bases and the V segment lost 1 base, leaving 5 bases of the junction unmatched.

This chain connects TRBV6-1 to TRBJ2-7; TRBD2 might be the D (6 bases). Between the trimmed V and J ends, which lost 11 bases and 5 bases, there was a span of 13 bases. Germline V gene lookup returns CDR1 MNHNS and CDR2 SASEGT. The CDR3 contains 11 residues. The CDR3 DNA follows: TGTGCCGGAGGGCGTGGGCACGAGCAGTACTTC. Protein sequence: CAGGRGHEQYF.

CDR3 DNA: TGTGCCAGCAGCGCCCTAGCGGGAGGTTACGAGCAGTACTTC. Translation: CASSALAGGYEQYF. The rearrangement uses TRBV6-4 and TRBJ2-7; 11 bases map to TRBD2. Germline V gene lookup returns CDR1 MRHNA and CDR2 SNTAGT. The V gene end was trimmed by 6 bases and the J gene end by 4 bases; junction bases not matched to a gene: 5. The CDR3 totals 14 residues.

V is TRBV29-1 and J is TRBJ2-1; 8 bases match TRBD2. This CDR3 has 15 residues. Germline assignment: CDR1 SQVTM and CDR2 ANQGSEA. V trimming: 5 bases; J trimming: 9 bases; junction bases outside the gene matches: 15. The CDR3 DNA reads as TGCAGCGTTACCCGGGGGGGGGAGACGGGACGTGAGCAGTTCTTC. Protein sequence: CSVTRGGETGREQFF.

For the CDR3, the DNA is TGTGCCAGCAGTGACAGGGGAGGCTCCTACAATGAGCAGTTCTTC. Amino acid sequence: CASSDRGGSYNEQFF. The chain links TRBV6-4 to TRBJ2-1, with TRBD2 as a possible D gene (6 bases). Per the germline V gene, CDR1 is MRHNA and CDR2 is SNTAGT. The V end was cut by 2 bases, the J end by 0 bases, with 8 bases between. The CDR3 length is 15 residues.

This chain joins TRBV5-4 and TRBJ2-1, with 11 bases fitting TRBD2. The CDR3 loop spans 16 amino acids. Germline loops: CDR1 SGHNT, CDR2 YYREEE (reference sequence). V dropped 4 bases and J dropped 3; count of bases not matched to a gene: 6. Here the CDR3 reads CASSAYTSGSYNEQFF. The CDR3 DNA sequence: TGTGCCAGCAGCGCATATACTAGCGGGAGCTACAATGAGCAGTTCTTC.

This chain links TRBV7-2 with TRBJ2-2; no firm D call. Germline V CDR1 and CDR2: SGHTA, FQGNSA. The germline V and J ends were trimmed by 3 bases and 1 base, with 6 bases remaining between them. This CDR3 region has 14 residues. As DNA, the CDR3 is TGTGCCAGCAGCTTTTTCCGGAACACCGGGGAGCTGTTTTTT. It encodes CASSFFRNTGELFF.

This sequence joins TRBV5-1 and TRBJ2-7, with 11 bases lining up with TRBD2. The CDR3 is 16 amino acids. Trimming at V came to 3 bases and at J to 0 bases, leaving 5 bases not matched to a gene. Germline V gene data show CDR1 as SGHRS and CDR2 as YFSETQ. This CDR3 is CASSWAGLAGSYEQYF. The CDR3 DNA reads as TGCGCCAGCAGCTGGGCCGGACTAGCGGGCTCCTACGAGCAGTACTTC.

The rearrangement uses TRBV7-8 and TRBJ1-2, with 12 bases identical to TRBD1. CDR1 SGHVS and CDR2 FQNEAQ come from the germline V gene. The CDR3 runs 17 residues. The V gene end was trimmed by 2 bases and the J gene end by 5 bases; junction bases not matched to a gene: 9. The DNA for the CDR3 is TGTGCCAGCAGCTTAATGATGGGACAGGGGGCATGGTATGGCTACACCTTC. Its protein is CASSLMMGQGAWYGYTF.

For the CDR3, the DNA is TGTGCCAGCATTCGAGCGGAGGGCTCCTACGAGCAGTACTTC. The encoded protein is CASIRAEGSYEQYF. The rearrangement joins TRBV6-6 to TRBJ2-7, with a weak D call TRBD2 (6 bases). Trimming removed 7 bases from V and 0 bases from J, with 13 bases in between. Germline V gives CDR1 MNHNY, CDR2 SVGAGI (reference sequence). CDR3 length: 14 residues.

The chain employs TRBV19 and TRBJ2-1, with 9 nucleotides matching TRBD2. Per germline, CDR1 LNHDA and CDR2 SQIVND (reference sequence). V dropped 5 bases and J dropped 7; count of bases not matched to a gene: 12. There are 16 residues in the CDR3. The CDR3 sequence: CASSSPLAGRRNEQFF. The CDR3 coding sequence is TGTGCCAGTAGTTCACCCCTAGCGGGACGTCGGAATGAGCAGTTCTTC.

This sequence joins TRBV7-2 and TRBJ2-5; D may be TRBD2 (6 bases). CDR3 length: 14 amino acids. Trimming left V 5 bases short and J 2 bases short, with 12 bases between. The germline CDR1 and CDR2 sequences are SGHTA and FQGNSA. The CDR3 reads CASSTGTLQETQYF. CDR3 sequence (DNA): TGTGCCAGCAGCACGGGGACTTTACAAGAGACCCAGTACTTC.